This TCR beta chain was observed in a study of cytomegalovirus exposure and HLA in healthy donors. Findings and limits, study-wide: HLA alleles were associated with fewer than 20,000 TCR beta sequences in a later analysis at 0.05 false discovery rate. An analysis was carried out at a later point. It showed that HLA-associated TCR beta chains were more clonally expanded than equally common non-associated chains.

With regard to this clone: Its antigen is as yet unknown.

PCR involved 60 Vbeta and 13 Jbeta primers. Only in-frame clones appear in the TCRdb table, and some are missing; sequencing was by immunoSEQ multiplex PCR. Here the sample spans more than 150,000 clones, about 90% being singletons. This sequence originates from a girl under two years old in good health and CMV-seronegative. Sample: PBMCs.

CDR3 region: CASSHRGRNGETQYF. In DNA form, the CDR3 reads TGTGCCAGCAGCCACAGGGGGCGGAATGGGGAGACCCAGTACTTC. This rearrangement joins TRBV7-2 to TRBJ2-5; 9 bases fit TRBD1. The CDR3 spans 15 residues. V was pared by 5 bases and J by 5 bases, with 9 bases of the junction left unmatched. CDR1 SGHTA and CDR2 FQGNSA come from the germline V gene.